This T cell receptor (beta chain) was identified during a study of blood T cell repertoires in COVID-19. Overall study: The analysed material was cDNA or gDNA that came from T cells, B-cell-depleted T cells, or PBMCs.

Enrolled during active infection, Seattle patients were then followed longitudinally. Profiling relied on immunoSEQ multiplex PCR, and the TCRdb table lists in-frame clones only, not all of them. The sample contains about 170,000 clones, roughly 91% of which appear only once. The source is a man in his late teens or twenties with COVID-19, enrolled during active disease. The sequencing sample was made of peripheral blood.

The CDR3 bases are TGTGCCAGCAGCTTGGGACTAGCGGGAGGGCCGACCGATAACAATGAGCAGTTCTTC. Translation: CASSLGLAGGPTDNNEQFF. The V and J genes are TRBV5-4 and TRBJ2-1, with TRBD2 matching over 14 bases. Germline CDR1 is SGHNT and CDR2 is YYREEE (reference sequence). V lost 0 bases and J lost 5; bases outside the gene matches: 10. The CDR3 loop spans 19 amino acids.